The 10 T cell receptor beta chains below come from one sample, sequenced in a study of spatial heterogeneity in lung cancer. One entry per CDR3 protein, called by TCRdb with MiXCR from the 5' RACE reads. The table lists about 17,000 distinct CDR3 sequences, about a fifth of them singletons. Time point in this sample: blood at routine non-recurrence follow-up after resection. Sequencing used PBMCs, obtained at follow-up. The receptors shown here come from a male donor with early-stage non-small cell lung cancer.

By its share, this clonotype is medium-sized. The chain employs TRBV11-2 and TRBJ2-7; D is unresolved. Germline CDR1 SGHAT, CDR2 FQNNGV. CDR3 length: 11 amino acids. Trimming took off 1 base at V and 5 bases at J, with 3 bases between the two ends. In DNA form, the CDR3 reads TGTGCCAGCAGCTTAGGCGACGAGCAGTACTTC. Residues: CASSLGDEQYF.

This clonotype was found many times. The V call is TRBV7-9, the J call TRBJ1-5, with a tentative D call TRBD1 (6 bases). Germline V CDR1 and CDR2: SEHNR, FQNEAQ (reference sequence). The V end was cut by 4 bases, the J end by 2 bases, with 12 bases between. This CDR3 comprises 15 residues. The CDR3 DNA follows: TGTGCCAGCAGCTCACAGGGTGGCGGCAATCAGCCCCAGCATTTT. It is translated as CASSSQGGGNQPQHF.

This rearrangement joins TRBV2 to TRBJ1-6, with 7 bases matching TRBD1. CDR3 length: 13 residues. Germline-derived CDR1 and CDR2 are SNHLY and FYNNEI. Losses at the gene ends were 6 bases for V and 7 bases for J; bases not matched to a gene: 3. DNA for the CDR3: TGTGCCAGCAGGGGGACAGCGAATTCACCCCTCCACTTT. Its protein is CASRGTANSPLHF.

This clonotype came up a few times. The chain employs TRBV20-1 and TRBJ2-2, with D possibly being TRBD1 (6 bases). Trimming took off 2 bases at V and 3 bases at J, with 13 bases between the two ends. Germline V gene data show CDR1 as DFQATT and CDR2 as SNEGSKA (reference sequence). This CDR3 spans 15 amino acids. Here the CDR3 DNA reads TGCAGTGCTAGACCCATGGACAGAGACACCGGGGAGCTGTTTTTT. Amino acids: CSARPMDRDTGELFF.

This clonotype was observed at least ten times. The V call is TRBV6-5, the J call TRBJ1-5, with TRBD1 identical over 8 bases. CDR3 length: 14 amino acids. Germline V gene data show CDR1 as MNHEY and CDR2 as SVGAGI. J lost 5 bases, V lost 5 bases, and 5 bases had no gene match. The CDR3 reads CASSTGGPDQPQHF. For the CDR3, the DNA is TGTGCCAGCAGTACAGGGGGTCCCGATCAGCCCCAGCATTTT.

There are many counts of this clonotype. This chain connects TRBV6-6 to TRBJ2-1; no definite D call. The CDR3 length is 15 residues. CDR1 and CDR2 (germline): MNHNY, SVGAGI (reference sequence). V shed 2 bases and J shed 6 bases, with 14 bases lying between them. The chain's CDR3 is CASSYRGRAANEQFF. The CDR3 DNA sequence: TGTGCCAGCAGTTACAGAGGTAGGGCGGCCAATGAGCAGTTCTTC.

The chain joins TRBV5-1 to TRBJ2-7; the match to TRBD1 covers 9 bases. V shed 7 bases, J shed 3 bases, and the junction held 2 bases outside the gene matches. Germline assignment: CDR1 SGHRS and CDR2 YFSETQ. The CDR3 loop spans 12 amino acids. The CDR3 loop reads CASSGQGYEQYF. The CDR3 region has the DNA TGCGCCAGCTCGGGACAGGGCTACGAGCAGTACTTC.

In its sample, this clonotype was seen a few times. V usage is TRBV2 and J usage is TRBJ2-7, with 9 bases identical to TRBD1. Germline V lookup: CDR1 SNHLY, CDR2 FYNNEI. Trimming removed 5 bases from V and 8 bases from J; junction bases left unmatched: 7. The CDR3 totals 13 residues. CDR3 bases: TGTGCCAGCAGTACAGGGGGCGTTTACAAGCAGTACTTC. Its translation is CASSTGGVYKQYF. The whole variable domain, remainder taken from reference TRBV2 and TRBJ2-7, is EPEVTQTPSHQVTQMGQEVILRCVPISNHLYFYWYRQILGQKVEFLVSFYNNEISEKSEIFDDQFSVERPDGSNFTLKIRSTKLEDSAMYFCASSTGGVYKQYFGPGTRLTVT.

This clonotype was counted only a few times. The V call is TRBV7-8, the J call TRBJ1-2; 7 positions agree with TRBD1. CDR1 and CDR2 (germline): SGHVS, FQNEAQ. J lost 8 bases, V lost 2 bases, and 5 bases had no gene match. This CDR3 spans 13 amino acids. CDR3 nucleotide sequence: TGTGCCAGCAGCTTACGACAGGGACGCGGCTACACCTTC. It encodes CASSLRQGRGYTF.

In this sample, this clonotype turned up a few times. The rearrangement joins TRBV10-3 to TRBJ2-5; possible D gene TRBD2, 5 bases. The CDR3 consists of 12 residues. Germline V lookup: CDR1 ENHRY, CDR2 SYGVKD. Trimming took 4 bases from V and 3 from J, leaving 6 bases between them. The CDR3 nucleotides are TGTGCCATCAGTGCGGAGGAAGAGACCCAGTACTTC. Its protein is CAISAEEETQYF.